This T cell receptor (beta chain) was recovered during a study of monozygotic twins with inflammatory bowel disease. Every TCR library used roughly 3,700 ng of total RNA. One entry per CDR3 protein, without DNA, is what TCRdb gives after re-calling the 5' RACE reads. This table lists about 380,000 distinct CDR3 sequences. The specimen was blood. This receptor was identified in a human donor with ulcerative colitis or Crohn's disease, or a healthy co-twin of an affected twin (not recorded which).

The CDR3 sequence is CSASRQGLEQFF. The genes are TRBV20-1 and TRBJ2-1; TCRdb calls TRBD1, which cannot be checked without DNA. The CDR3 has 12 residues. Germline V lookup: CDR1 DFQATT, CDR2 SNEGSKA (reference sequence).